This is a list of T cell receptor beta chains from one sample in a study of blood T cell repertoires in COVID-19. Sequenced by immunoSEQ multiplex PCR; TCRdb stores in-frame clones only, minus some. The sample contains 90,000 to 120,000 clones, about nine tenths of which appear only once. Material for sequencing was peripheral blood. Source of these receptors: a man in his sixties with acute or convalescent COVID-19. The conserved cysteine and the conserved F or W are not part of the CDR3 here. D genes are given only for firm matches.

CDR3aa: ASHSQGFNTEAF
v_gene: TRBV19
d_gene: .
j_gene: TRBJ1-1

CDR3aa: ASSPGLAQYNEQF
v_gene: TRBV7-9
d_gene: TRBD2
j_gene: TRBJ2-1

CDR3aa: ASSVESGQSYEQY
v_gene: TRBV5-1
d_gene: .
j_gene: TRBJ2-7

CDR3aa: ASRGTDRNEQY
v_gene: TRBV2
d_gene: .
j_gene: TRBJ2-7

CDR3aa: ATSRDKGQGRSGELF
v_gene: TRBV15
d_gene: TRBD1
j_gene: TRBJ2-2

CDR3aa: ARTGMNTEAF
v_gene: TRBV27
d_gene: .
j_gene: TRBJ1-1

CDR3aa: SVVEGQGVGEAF
v_gene: TRBV29-1
d_gene: TRBD1
j_gene: TRBJ1-1

CDR3aa: ASSFRGKGAEAF
v_gene: TRBV27
d_gene: .
j_gene: TRBJ1-1

CDR3aa: ASSIGGSYNYGYT
v_gene: TRBV19
d_gene: .
j_gene: TRBJ1-2

CDR3aa: ASSRAQAGGAGELF
v_gene: TRBV11-1
d_gene: .
j_gene: TRBJ2-2

CDR3aa: ASSTGTGGQPQH
v_gene: TRBV18
d_gene: TRBD1
j_gene: TRBJ1-5

CDR3aa: ASSTQGVGGLF
v_gene: TRBV19
d_gene: TRBD1
j_gene: TRBJ2-2

CDR3aa: ASSGMLWGGAIY
v_gene: TRBV9
d_gene: .
j_gene: TRBJ1-3

CDR3aa: ASSIDLSGNGYT
v_gene: TRBV19
d_gene: .
j_gene: TRBJ1-2

CDR3aa: ASSRDRLNSPLH
v_gene: TRBV21-1
d_gene: .
j_gene: TRBJ1-6

CDR3aa: ASSQGTGLYGYT
v_gene: TRBV3-1/TRBV3-2
d_gene: .
j_gene: TRBJ1-2

CDR3aa: ASSMAPGEQY
v_gene: TRBV19
d_gene: .
j_gene: TRBJ2-7

CDR3aa: ASSPGLQKNTEAF
v_gene: TRBV14
d_gene: .
j_gene: TRBJ1-1

CDR3aa: ASSAIGGVETEAF
v_gene: TRBV9
d_gene: .
j_gene: TRBJ1-1

CDR3aa: SVDAGRRGTEAF
v_gene: TRBV29-1
d_gene: .
j_gene: TRBJ1-1

CDR3aa: ASSPLWGDSGANVLT
v_gene: TRBV5-1
d_gene: .
j_gene: TRBJ2-6

CDR3aa: ASRTPAVDTQY
v_gene: TRBV19
d_gene: .
j_gene: TRBJ2-3

CDR3aa: ASSEGQGYTGELF
v_gene: TRBV19
d_gene: TRBD1
j_gene: TRBJ2-2

CDR3aa: ASRQGQEIPYEQY
v_gene: TRBV27
d_gene: TRBD1
j_gene: TRBJ2-7

CDR3aa: ASSLEQGVGELF
v_gene: TRBV5-1
d_gene: .
j_gene: TRBJ2-2

CDR3aa: ASSFRTGGEGTEAF
v_gene: TRBV7-8
d_gene: TRBD1
j_gene: TRBJ1-1

CDR3aa: ASSPSDRERTEAF
v_gene: TRBV3-1/TRBV3-2
d_gene: TRBD1
j_gene: TRBJ1-1

CDR3aa: ASSPGQDAWPQH
v_gene: TRBV19
d_gene: TRBD1
j_gene: TRBJ1-5

CDR3aa: ATSRDSGGLGNEQF
v_gene: TRBV15
d_gene: .
j_gene: TRBJ2-1

CDR3aa: ASSLGLASTDTQY
v_gene: TRBV5-1
d_gene: TRBD2
j_gene: TRBJ2-3

CDR3aa: ASSDAGDGYT
v_gene: TRBV6-1
d_gene: .
j_gene: TRBJ1-2

CDR3aa: ASSSGQGYEAF
v_gene: TRBV27
d_gene: TRBD1
j_gene: TRBJ1-1

CDR3aa: AWSASSLLGYT
v_gene: TRBV30
d_gene: .
j_gene: TRBJ1-2

CDR3aa: ASSHGGLALSEQY
v_gene: TRBV5-1
d_gene: TRBD2
j_gene: TRBJ2-7

CDR3aa: AGGTGETQY
v_gene: TRBV2
d_gene: TRBD1
j_gene: TRBJ2-5

CDR3aa: ASSVGTSGSSYNEQF
v_gene: TRBV9
d_gene: TRBD2
j_gene: TRBJ2-1

CDR3aa: ASSLAGGSYEQY
v_gene: TRBV7-8
d_gene: TRBD2
j_gene: TRBJ2-7

CDR3aa: ASSQVGAEQF
v_gene: TRBV3-1/TRBV3-2
d_gene: .
j_gene: TRBJ2-1

CDR3aa: ASSQGRGWGYT
v_gene: TRBV3-1/TRBV3-2
d_gene: .
j_gene: TRBJ1-2

CDR3aa: SVTTGTGTEKLF
v_gene: TRBV29-1
d_gene: TRBD1
j_gene: TRBJ1-4

CDR3aa: ASSGPGTSGLTGELF
v_gene: TRBV2
d_gene: TRBD2
j_gene: TRBJ2-2

CDR3aa: ASSVVGSGTGELF
v_gene: TRBV9
d_gene: TRBD2
j_gene: TRBJ2-2

CDR3aa: SVKGMGNYGYT
v_gene: TRBV29-1
d_gene: .
j_gene: TRBJ1-2

CDR3aa: ASSEVSTQPQH
v_gene: TRBV6-5
d_gene: .
j_gene: TRBJ1-5

CDR3aa: ASSLLGSGRNEQF
v_gene: TRBV5-4
d_gene: TRBD2
j_gene: TRBJ2-1

CDR3aa: ASSLTPLAGGTDTQY
v_gene: TRBV7-2
d_gene: TRBD2
j_gene: TRBJ2-3

CDR3aa: ASSPAGTGTTDTQY
v_gene: TRBV5-1
d_gene: TRBD1
j_gene: TRBJ2-3

CDR3aa: ASSGAGGHTGELF
v_gene: TRBV2
d_gene: TRBD2
j_gene: TRBJ2-2

CDR3aa: ASSYSGGNNYGYT
v_gene: TRBV6-6
d_gene: .
j_gene: TRBJ1-2

CDR3aa: ASNQGPNQPQH
v_gene: TRBV19
d_gene: .
j_gene: TRBJ1-5

CDR3aa: ASKEGAGNSPLH
v_gene: TRBV27
d_gene: TRBD1
j_gene: TRBJ1-6

CDR3aa: ASSTMTVYYGYT
v_gene: TRBV19
d_gene: .
j_gene: TRBJ1-2

CDR3aa: ASSTLMNTEAF
v_gene: TRBV5-1
d_gene: .
j_gene: TRBJ1-1

CDR3aa: ASSRGTGINSYEQY
v_gene: TRBV13
d_gene: TRBD1
j_gene: TRBJ2-7

CDR3aa: ASSVGGSDGYT
v_gene: TRBV9
d_gene: .
j_gene: TRBJ1-2

CDR3aa: ASSSKREGDTDTQY
v_gene: TRBV5-4
d_gene: TRBD2
j_gene: TRBJ2-3

CDR3aa: ATSRSPSSSGYT
v_gene: TRBV15
d_gene: .
j_gene: TRBJ1-2

CDR3aa: ASSGGQGDQPQH
v_gene: TRBV2
d_gene: TRBD1
j_gene: TRBJ1-5